These T cell receptor beta chains were read from a single sample in a study of blood T cell repertoires in COVID-19. Clones were sequenced by immunoSEQ multiplex PCR, and TCRdb holds only the in-frame ones, with some missing. This table has 40,000 or so clones, roughly 89% appearing once. The material sequenced was peripheral blood. The source is a man aged 55 to 70 with active COVID-19. The CDR3 runs from the conserved cysteine through the conserved F or W. The D gene is left open where the match is weak. Clone size is not always given. Where it is, it says once, few, many or a class for expanded clones.

>-|TRBJ1-1|TRBV9|-
TGTGCCAGCAGCTTACTGCCCGACAGGACTGAAGCTTTCTTT
CASSLLPDRTEAFF
>-|TRBJ1-1|TRBV11-2|-
TGTGCCAGCAGCTTAGAGAGGGGGGGCAGGAACACTGAAGCTTTCTTT
CASSLERGGRNTEAFF
>-|TRBJ2-7|TRBV2|-
TGTGCCAGCAGTGGCGTGGCTAGCGCTTCCTACGAGCAGTACTTC
CASSGVASASYEQYF
>-|TRBJ2-2|TRBV9|TRBD2
TGTGCCAGCAGCGTAGCGAGTAGCGGGAGGGACACCGGGGAGCTGTTTTTT
CASSVASSGRDTGELFF
>-|TRBJ2-7|TRBV2|TRBD2
TGTGCCAGCAGTAACGCACTAGCGGGAGAATACGAGCAGTACTTC
CASSNALAGEYEQYF
>-|TRBJ2-1|TRBV9|-
TGTGCCAGCAGCCCCCGGACTGACTCCTCCTACAATGAGCAGTTCTTC
CASSPRTDSSYNEQFF
>once|TRBJ2-1|TRBV7-2|TRBD2
TGTGCCAGCAGCTTAGGTTCCAGCGGGAGTATCAATGAGCAGTTCTTC
CASSLGSSGSINEQFF
>-|TRBJ2-7|TRBV6-5|-
TGTGCCAGACGACGAGAGGGTAAGGAATACGAGCAGTACTTC
CARRREGKEYEQYF
>-|TRBJ1-6|TRBV4-2|TRBD1
TGTGCCAGCAGCCAAGAAGGGCAGGGGGATTCACCCCTCCACTTT
CASSQEGQGDSPLHF
>once|TRBJ2-3|TRBV19|TRBD2
TGTGCCAGTAGTATCCGGGCGGGAGGCCCCGAAGATACGCAGTATTTT
CASSIRAGGPEDTQYF
>-|TRBJ2-7|TRBV18|-
TGTGCCAGCTCACGGAGGACAGAAAGCAACGAGCAGTACTTC
CASSRRTESNEQYF
>-|TRBJ2-7|TRBV9|-
TGTGCCAGCAGCGTAGACGCCCATAGCTCCTACGAGCAGTACTTC
CASSVDAHSSYEQYF
>-|TRBJ2-3|TRBV12-3/TRBV12-4|TRBD2
TGTGCCAGCAGGTTCGGGGGGGATACGCAGTATTTT
CASRFGGDTQYF
>-|TRBJ1-2|TRBV4-1|TRBD1
TGCGCCAGCAGCCAAGATGGGGACAGTGGGAACGTCTATGGCTACACCTTC
CASSQDGDSGNVYGYTF
>-|TRBJ2-4|TRBV2|TRBD1
TGTGCCAGCGAGACAGGGACCAAAAACATTCAGTACTTC
CASETGTKNIQYF
>-|TRBJ2-7|TRBV6-5|-
TGTGCCAGCAGTTTACAGGGTTACGAGCAGTACTTC
CASSLQGYEQYF
>-|TRBJ2-2|TRBV5-1|TRBD2
TGCGCCAGCAGCTTGGAGGGACTAGCGGGAGTCCCCGGGGAGCTGTTTTTT
CASSLEGLAGVPGELFF
>-|TRBJ2-1|TRBV14|TRBD2
TGTGCCAGCAGCCGGGGTAGCGGGAGGCTATCCAATGAGCAGTTCTTC
CASSRGSGRLSNEQFF
>-|TRBJ2-2|TRBV13|TRBD2
TGTGCCAGCAGCCCCCTAGCGGGAGCCGGGGAGCTGTTTTTT
CASSPLAGAGELFF
>-|TRBJ2-7|TRBV9|-
TGTGCCAGCAGCGTAGCTACAGGGCATGGATACGAGCAGTACTTC
CASSVATGHGYEQYF
>once|TRBJ1-1|TRBV10-3|TRBD1
TGTGCCATTGGACAGGGGCTAGCTGAAGCTTTCTTT
CAIGQGLAEAFF
>-|TRBJ2-3|TRBV3-1/TRBV3-2|-
TGTGCCAGCAGCCAAGCGGGACTGTCCACAGATACGCAGTATTTT
CASSQAGLSTDTQYF
>-|TRBJ1-2|TRBV27|-
TGTGCCAGCAGTCCCCTGACAGGTTTAGGGAACTATGGCTACACCTTC
CASSPLTGLGNYGYTF
>-|TRBJ2-7|TRBV29-1|-
TGCAGCGTTGGAGGGCTGAGCGGTTCGAACTACGAGCAGTACTTC
CSVGGLSGSNYEQYF
>-|TRBJ2-1|TRBV7-6|-
TGTGCCAGCAGCTGGGCCAGGGCGGGAGAGCAGTTCTTC
CASSWARAGEQFF
>medium-sized|TRBJ1-6|TRBV27|TRBD1
TGTGCCAGCAGTACCGACAGGGCCTATAATTCACCCCTCCACTTT
CASSTDRAYNSPLHF
>few|TRBJ1-2|TRBV11-2|TRBD1
TGTGCCAGCAGCTTAGGCCCCCGGGGCGGGACAGACGATAACTATGGCTACACCTTC
CASSLGPRGGTDDNYGYTF
>-|TRBJ2-1|TRBV9|TRBD2
TGTGCCAGCACGGACGGGACTAGCGGCCTCTATGAGCAGTTCTTC
CASTDGTSGLYEQFF
>-|TRBJ1-2|TRBV7-9|-
TGTGCCAGCAGCTTAGATCTAGTAAGCTATGGCTACACCTTC
CASSLDLVSYGYTF
>few|TRBJ2-5|TRBV5-4|TRBD1
TGTGCCAGCAGAGCGACAGGGTCTGGGGGAGAGACCCAGTACTTC
CASRATGSGGETQYF
>-|TRBJ1-2|TRBV6-5|TRBD1
TGTGCCACCTTAGACAGGGGGTCGTATGGCTACACCTTC
CATLDRGSYGYTF
>-|TRBJ2-5|TRBV2|TRBD2
TGTGCCAGCAGGGGTAGGATGAGACTAGCCGAAGAGACCCAGTACTTC
CASRGRMRLAEETQYF
>-|TRBJ2-3|TRBV28|-
TGTGCCAGCAGTTTAATCAGGACAGCCACGCAGTATTTT
CASSLIRTATQYF
>-|TRBJ2-3|TRBV20-1|-
TGCAGTACCCAGTGGACAGATACGCAGTATTTT
CSTQWTDTQYF
>-|TRBJ2-7|TRBV11-2|-
TGTGCCAGCAGCTTAGATTGGGTCGGGAGTGGCCACGAGCAGTACTTC
CASSLDWVGSGHEQYF
>-|TRBJ2-5|TRBV5-1|-
TGCGCCACCAATCTTGGAGGTGGGTCCCAAGAGACCCAGTACTTC
CATNLGGGSQETQYF
>-|TRBJ1-1|TRBV7-8|-
TGTGCCAGCAGCAAGAGGGGGATGGCACCGAGCAGCACTGAAGCTTTCTTT
CASSKRGMAPSSTEAFF
>-|TRBJ1-1|TRBV18|-
TGTGCCAGCCTAGAGACAGCGAACACTGAAGCTTTCTTT
CASLETANTEAFF
>-|TRBJ2-3|TRBV18|TRBD1
TGTGCCAGCTCACCAATCACAGGGGGCTCAGATACGCAGTATTTT
CASSPITGGSDTQYF
>-|TRBJ1-5|TRBV6-6|-
TGTGCCAGCAGTTACCTGACAGATGATCAGCCCCAGCATTTT
CASSYLTDDQPQHF
>-|TRBJ2-1|TRBV30|TRBD2
TGTGCCTGGGTTCATTTAGCGGGAGGGCCAGATGAGCAGTTCTTC
CAWVHLAGGPDEQFF
>few|TRBJ1-4|TRBV4-2|-
TGTGCCAGCAGCCGGGGGGCAACTAATGAAAAACTGTTTTTT
CASSRGATNEKLFF
>-|TRBJ1-3|TRBV21-1|-
TGTGCCAGCATCCCGCAGGGACAGGCTCACTCTGGAAACACCATATATTTT
CASIPQGQAHSGNTIYF
>-|TRBJ1-1|TRBV2|-
TGTGCCAGCAGTGACATCAGGGGCAACACTGAAGCTTTCTTT
CASSDIRGNTEAFF
>few|TRBJ2-7|TRBV18|TRBD1
TGTGCCAGCTCACCCGGGACAGCGAAGTTTCTGAGCTCCTACGAGCAGTACTTC
CASSPGTAKFLSSYEQYF
>-|TRBJ2-1|TRBV3-1/TRBV3-2|-
TGTGCCAGCACCCTAGGGGGTTACAATGAGCAGTTCTTC
CASTLGGYNEQFF
>once|TRBJ2-1|TRBV6-2/TRBV6-3|TRBD2
TGTGCCAGCAGCCCGCCCAGCGGGGGGATCAACAATGAGCAGTTCTTC
CASSPPSGGINNEQFF
>-|TRBJ2-7|TRBV11-2|TRBD2
TGTGCCAGCAGCTCCAAACTAGCGGGAGGATCCTACGAGCAGTACTTC
CASSSKLAGGSYEQYF
>-|TRBJ2-3|TRBV21-1|-
TGTGCCAGCAGCAAATGGGTCCCCCACAGGGAAAAGATTGCAGATACGCAGTATTTT
CASSKWVPHREKIADTQYF
>-|TRBJ2-1|TRBV20-1|TRBD1
TGCAGCGGGACAGATTACAATGGGCAGTTCTTC
CSGTDYNGQFF
>-|TRBJ2-5|TRBV3-1/TRBV3-2|TRBD2
TGTGCCAGCAGCCAACTAGCGGGATTGCAAGAGACCCAGTACTTC
CASSQLAGLQETQYF
>-|TRBJ2-5|TRBV15|TRBD2
TGTGCCACCAGCAGGAACTTAGCGGGGGCACAAGAGACCCAGTACTTC
CATSRNLAGAQETQYF
>-|TRBJ2-5|TRBV9|TRBD2
TGTGCCAGCAGCCCAAGGACTAGCGGGAGGGGAGAGACCCAGTACTTC
CASSPRTSGRGETQYF
>-|TRBJ2-3|TRBV5-1|-
TGCGCCAGTTTCTATCTCCCCGGGGATACGCAGTATTTT
CASFYLPGDTQYF